A selection of T cell receptor beta chains follows, all from one sample in a study of OX40 agonist ivuxolimab in advanced cancers. Some clones are missing from TCRdb's copy, which holds only in-frame ones; the method was immunoSEQ multiplex PCR. The sample contains some 19,000 clones, 85% to 90% of which appear only once. Specimen: CD4+ or CD8+ T cells sorted from blood, collected in a trial of the OX40 agonist ivuxolimab. The origin of the receptors is an adult with an advanced solid tumor such as melanoma, head and neck, liver or kidney cancer. Both conserved end residues are part of each CDR3. The D gene is left open where the match is weak. Clone size is stated in some rows and not others, as once, few, many or a class when expanded.

d_call,clone_size,v_call,j_call,cdr3_aa,cdr3_nt
.,once,TRBV7-9,TRBJ1-2,CAGGTNLYTF,TGTGCCGGGGGGACGAATCTCTACACCTTC
TRBD2,.,TRBV2,TRBJ2-3,CASSEASGGPDTQYF,TGTGCCAGCAGTGAAGCAAGCGGGGGGCCAGATACGCAGTATTTT
TRBD1,.,TRBV6-1,TRBJ2-2,CASSAYRGGLAGELFF,TGTGCCAGCAGTGCCTACAGGGGTGGGCTTGCCGGGGAGCTGTTTTTT
.,once,TRBV29-1,TRBJ2-7,CSGIEGGEQYF,TGCAGCGGAATTGAGGGAGGCGAGCAGTACTTC
.,few,TRBV10-3,TRBJ2-5,CAISPTWETQYF,TGTGCCATCAGTCCCACGTGGGAGACCCAGTACTTC
TRBD1,.,TRBV6-6,TRBJ1-1,CASSYSGRGRTEAFF,TGTGCCAGCAGTTACTCTGGCAGGGGGCGGACTGAAGCTTTCTTT
.,.,TRBV2,TRBJ1-5,CASSEKGNHNQPQHF,TGTGCCAGCAGTGAAAAAGGGAATCACAATCAGCCCCAGCATTTT
TRBD1,.,TRBV10-3,TRBJ1-2,CAISDSMDRFNYGYTF,TGTGCCATCAGTGACTCTATGGACAGGTTTAACTATGGCTACACCTTC
.,.,TRBV27,TRBJ2-7,CASSLTGSSYEQYF,TGTGCCAGCAGTTTAACAGGGAGCTCCTACGAGCAGTACTTC
TRBD1,once,TRBV9,TRBJ2-1,CASSGGQGNEQFF,TGTGCCAGCAGCGGGGGACAGGGGAATGAGCAGTTCTTC
.,.,TRBV7-8,TRBJ2-3,CASTQQDYPTDTQYF,TGTGCCAGCACCCAGCAGGACTACCCCACAGATACGCAGTATTTT
TRBD1,.,TRBV9,TRBJ2-2,CASSSGQRNTGELFF,TGTGCCAGCAGCTCGGGACAGCGAAACACCGGGGAGCTGTTTTTT
TRBD1,.,TRBV7-3,TRBJ2-3,CASSLRRRDRRTDTQYF,TGTGCCAGCAGCTTAAGGCGACGGGACAGGCGCACAGATACGCAGTATTTT
.,.,TRBV11-2,TRBJ2-5,CASSLYGSGETQYF,TGTGCCAGCAGCTTATACGGCTCGGGGGAGACCCAGTACTTC
.,once,TRBV6-1,TRBJ1-5,CASRARGNQPQHF,TGTGCCAGCAGGGCCAGAGGGAATCAGCCCCAGCATTTT
.,once,TRBV9,TRBJ2-7,CASSSGYEQYF,TGTGCCAGCAGCTCCGGCTACGAGCAGTACTTC
.,.,TRBV27,TRBJ2-7,CASSLSGREQYF,TGTGCCAGCAGTTTATCAGGGCGCGAGCAGTACTTC
.,.,TRBV27,TRBJ1-2,CASSPPGADGYTF,TGTGCCAGCAGTCCGCCGGGAGCCGATGGCTACACCTTC
TRBD1,.,TRBV10-3,TRBJ2-1,CAISVVGDRAYNEQFF,TGTGCCATCAGTGTAGTCGGGGACAGGGCTTACAATGAGCAGTTCTTC
.,.,TRBV2,TRBJ2-2,CASTPKGRNTGELFF,TGTGCCAGCACCCCAAAGGGCCGGAACACCGGGGAGCTGTTTTTT
TRBD1,.,TRBV5-4,TRBJ1-4,CASIHRGATNEKLFF,TGTGCCAGCATCCACAGGGGTGCAACTAATGAAAAACTGTTTTTT
.,.,TRBV10-1,TRBJ1-5,CASSEKVVSGMDNQPQHF,TGCGCCAGCAGCGAGAAGGTGGTCTCGGGGATGGATAATCAGCCCCAGCATTTT
.,.,TRBV2,TRBJ2-1,CASREDRWSYNEQFF,TGTGCCAGCAGAGAAGACAGGTGGAGCTACAATGAGCAGTTCTTC
.,.,TRBV7-2,TRBJ2-7,CASSLDLGPYEQYF,TGTGCCAGCAGCTTGGACCTAGGGCCCTACGAGCAGTACTTC
TRBD1,.,TRBV6-5,TRBJ2-5,CASGIQGIQETQYF,TGTGCCAGCGGGATACAGGGGATCCAAGAGACCCAGTACTTC
.,.,TRBV5-6,TRBJ2-1,CASSLASQYINEQFF,TGTGCCAGCAGCTTGGCATCGCAGTATATCAATGAGCAGTTCTTC
.,.,TRBV10-1,TRBJ2-7,CASSDMGQPYEQYF,TGCGCCAGCAGTGACATGGGACAACCCTACGAGCAGTACTTC
TRBD2,.,TRBV7-9,TRBJ2-2,CASSPTSGTDTGELFF,TGTGCCAGCAGCCCGACTAGCGGGACAGACACCGGGGAGCTGTTTTTT
TRBD2,once,TRBV29-1,TRBJ2-7,CSVEDRSSGGAYSYEQYF,TGCAGCGTTGAAGATCGAAGTAGCGGGGGTGCTTACTCCTACGAGCAGTACTTC
.,.,TRBV27,TRBJ2-1,CASSLSPASYNEQFF,TGTGCCAGCAGTTTGTCCCCCGCCTCCTACAATGAGCAGTTCTTC
.,.,TRBV13,TRBJ1-2,CASSLGSTGAYGYTF,TGTGCCAGCAGCTTAGGTTCGACAGGCGCATATGGCTACACCTTC
.,.,TRBV29-1,TRBJ2-3,CSVSRITSTDTQYF,TGCAGCGTTTCTAGGATTACTAGCACAGATACGCAGTATTTT
TRBD2,.,TRBV10-3,TRBJ2-5,CAISQAPGGVGETQYF,TGTGCCATCAGCCAGGCCCCGGGAGGGGTGGGAGAGACCCAGTACTTC
.,.,TRBV9,TRBJ2-3,CASAGDTDTQYF,TGTGCCAGCGCCGGGGATACAGATACGCAGTATTTT
.,.,TRBV2,TRBJ2-2,CASSLGAMYKDGELFF,TGTGCCAGCAGCCTGGGGGCGATGTATAAGGACGGGGAGCTGTTTTTT
.,once,TRBV9,TRBJ2-1,CASSPPPTGDEQFF,TGTGCCAGCAGCCCCCCTCCCACTGGGGATGAGCAGTTCTTC
.,.,TRBV5-8,TRBJ2-7,CASSSDYYEQYF,TGTGCCAGCAGCTCGGATTACTACGAGCAGTACTTC
TRBD1,.,TRBV7-9,TRBJ2-3,CASSSTGAVTDTQYF,TGTGCCAGCAGTTCAACAGGGGCTGTGACAGATACGCAGTATTTT
.,few,TRBV19,TRBJ2-7,CASSVGLEYEQYF,TGTGCCAGTAGTGTGGGGTTAGAGTACGAGCAGTACTTC
.,.,TRBV6-1,TRBJ2-1,CASSEMGRKHNEQFF,TGTGCCAGCAGTGAAATGGGCAGAAAGCACAATGAGCAGTTCTTC
.,.,TRBV30,TRBJ1-1,CAWSPLNTEAFF,TGTGCCTGGAGTCCCCTGAACACTGAAGCTTTCTTT
.,.,TRBV28,TRBJ2-1,CASSPRTPYNEQFF,TGTGCCAGCAGTCCCCGGACACCTTACAATGAGCAGTTCTTC